Listed here are 22 T cell receptor beta chains from one sample, sequenced in a study of T cells after yellow fever vaccination. TCRdb redid the calling of the 5' RACE reads with MiXCR, one entry per CDR3 protein. The table includes 55,000 or so distinct CDR3 sequences, 5% to 8.5% detected once. The sequencing here drew on CD8+ T cells not binding an NS4B(214-222) dextramer, sorted from PBMCs, taken approximately 40 days after the first yellow fever vaccination. The receptors shown here come from a man in his late teens or twenties who received the YFV17D yellow fever vaccine.

This clonotype was seen at least ten times. V and J are TRBV24-1 and TRBJ2-5; D might be TRBD1 (5 bases). The V gene's germline CDR1 is KGHDR and CDR2 SFDVKD. The V end was cut by 3 bases, the J end by 3 bases, with 25 bases between. This CDR3 has 19 amino acids. CDR3 coding DNA: TGTGCCACCAGTGATCCCAACGTCAGGCAGGGTTTTGTTAAAGAGACCCAGTACTTC. This encodes CATSDPNVRQGFVKETQYF.

This rearrangement joins TRBV7-6 to TRBJ2-2, with 9 bases aligning to TRBD1. The CDR3 runs 19 residues. The ends lost 5 bases at V and 5 bases at J; junction bases unmatched: 18. CDR1 and CDR2 (germline): SGHVS, FNYEAQ. CDR3 nucleotides: TGTGCCAGCAGCCAAGTCCCGGCCGATCGGGACAGGGATACCGGGGAGCTGTTTTTT. The encoded protein is CASSQVPADRDRDTGELFF.

This clonotype was seen a few times. The V call is TRBV28, the J call TRBJ2-7; TRBD2 aligns across 7 bases. The V gene end was trimmed by 9 bases and the J gene end by 2 bases; junction bases not matched to a gene: 16. This CDR3 is built from 16 residues. Germline V gene lookup returns CDR1 MDHEN and CDR2 SYDVKM. The CDR3 loop reads CASSGLGRDQTYEQYV. In nucleotides, the CDR3 is TGTGCCAGTTCAGGACTAGGCAGAGACCAAACCTACGAGCAGTACGTC.

This clonotype was seen repeatedly, ten times or more. The V and J genes are TRBV29-1 and TRBJ2-1; TRBD1 matches at 8 bases. Germline V gene data show CDR1 as SQVTM and CDR2 as ANQGSEA. This CDR3 has 15 amino acids. Unmatched junction bases numbered 9, after V lost 4 bases and J lost 4 bases. CDR3 protein: CSVAPGTGRYNEQFF. The CDR3, as DNA: TGCAGCGTTGCTCCCGGGACAGGTCGTTACAATGAGCAGTTCTTC.

This clonotype occurred many times. The chain links TRBV6-5 to TRBJ2-7; maybe TRBD1 (6 bases). CDR3 length: 12 amino acids. Germline CDR1 reads MNHEY; CDR2 reads SVGAGI. Trimming removed 6 bases from V and 6 bases from J, with 12 bases in between. CDR3 amino acids: CASSHRVREQYV. The DNA of the CDR3 is TGTGCCAGCAGCCACAGGGTTCGCGAGCAGTACGTC.

This clonotype was recorded many times. CDR3 in amino acids: CASSQVGLRTDTQYF. For the CDR3, the DNA is TGTGCCAGCAGCCAAGTCGGACTTCGCACAGATACGCAGTATTTT. This chain joins TRBV3-1 and TRBJ2-3; D may be TRBD2 (5 bases). The germline V gene encodes CDR1 LGHDT and CDR2 YNNKEL (reference sequence). The CDR3 loop spans 15 amino acids. V lost 1 base and J 1 base, leaving 9 bases between the germline ends.

This clonotype came up many times. The J gene is TRBJ1-2, the V gene TRBV12-3 or TRBV12-4, with a weak D call TRBD1 (5 bases). V lost 3 bases and J lost 4, with 15 bases in between. This CDR3 is 15 amino acids long. CDR3 sequence: CASSFKGRGVYGYTF. CDR3 bases: TGTGCCAGCAGTTTTAAGGGGAGAGGGGTCTATGGCTACACCTTC.

The sample holds a few counts of this clonotype. The rearrangement joins TRBV4-3 to TRBJ1-1, with D possibly being TRBD1 (6 bases). Trimming removed 4 bases from V and 8 bases from J, with 20 bases in between. Germline V CDR1 and CDR2: LGHNA, YSLEER. There are 15 residues in the CDR3. The chain's CDR3 is CASSPAGGGRIEAFF. The CDR3, as DNA: TGCGCCAGCAGCCCAGCCGGGGGGGGGCGGATCGAAGCTTTCTTT.

This clonotype was seen many times. The gene calls are TRBV6-5 and TRBJ2-7; 9 bases are a match to TRBD2. J lost 3 bases, V lost 4 bases, and 7 bases had no gene match. Germline V gene sequence: CDR1 MNHEY, CDR2 SVGAGI. This CDR3 is built from 15 residues. DNA for the CDR3: TGTGCCAGCAGTTCCTCTAGCGGGGCCGTCTACGAGCAGTACTTC. This sequence encodes CASSSSSGAVYEQYF.

This clonotype was seen more than once but under ten times. The V call is TRBV6-5, the J call TRBJ1-4; 9 positions match TRBD1. The CDR3 is made up of 15 amino acids. After removal of 8 bases from V and 7 bases from J, the junction contained 11 bases not matched to a gene. CDR1 is MNHEY, CDR2 SVGAGI, per germline. The DNA of the CDR3 is TGTGCCAGCTCTACCGGGACAGGGCCCAGTGAAAAACTGTTTTTT. Residues: CASSTGTGPSEKLFF.

The chain has TRBV13 and TRBJ1-2; D is unresolved. The CDR3 covers 15 residues. Trimming removed 2 bases from V and 2 bases from J, with 12 bases in between. The germline gives CDR1 PRHDT, CDR2 FYEKMQ (reference sequence). CDR3 in DNA: TGTGCCAGCAGCTTATTCTCGCAGGAAAACTATGGCTACACCTTC. Translating it yields CASSLFSQENYGYTF.

Of note for this clonotype: Germline is not matched at one junction end, which may reflect a read error. This chain links TRBV3-1 with TRBJ2-5; 10 nucleotides align to TRBD2. CDR1 and CDR2 (germline): LGHDT, YNNKEL (reference sequence). The CDR3 is 16 residues long. CDR3 loop: CASSRTSGVDQEAQYF. In nucleotides, the CDR3 is TGTGCCAGCAGCCGTACTAGCGGGGTAGATCAAGAGGCCCAGTACTTC.

V gene TRBV4-3 combines with J gene TRBJ1-5; D is unclear. The length of the CDR3 is 15 residues. Trimming removed 0 bases at V and 7 bases at J, with 13 bases between. Germline CDR1 and CDR2: LGHNA and YSLEER. The CDR3 here is CASSQDRSERQPQHF. The CDR3 nucleotides read TGCGCCAGCAGCCAAGATAGGTCTGAGAGGCAGCCCCAGCATTTT.

V gene TRBV6-5 combines with J gene TRBJ2-5; TRBD2 is a possible D gene (6 bases). This CDR3 is built from 14 residues. Germline V gene data show CDR1 as MNHEY and CDR2 as SVGAGI. V was shortened by 0 bases and J by 5 bases, with 10 bases between the two germline ends. CDR3 amino acids: CASSYSGGDETQYF. CDR3 bases: TGTGCCAGCAGTTACTCGGGCGGGGACGAGACCCAGTACTTC.

At least ten counts were recorded for this clonotype. V is TRBV4-1 and J is TRBJ2-1; D may be TRBD1 (7 bases). The CDR3 loop spans 13 amino acids. Per germline, CDR1 MGHRA and CDR2 YSYEKL. V was shortened by 4 bases and J by 6 bases, with 10 bases between the two germline ends. CDR3 sequence reads: CASSLQGGNEQFF. CDR3 coding DNA: TGCGCCAGCAGCCTCCAGGGGGGCAATGAGCAGTTCTTC.

This clonotype was found many times. The V and J genes are TRBV4-3 and TRBJ1-6; the D gene is possibly TRBD1 (6 bases). CDR1 LGHNA and CDR2 YSLEER come from the germline V gene. The V end was cut by 0 bases, the J end by 6 bases, with 15 bases between. The CDR3 contains 17 residues. CDR3 residues: CASSQEVPQGINSPLHF. The CDR3 DNA follows: TGCGCCAGCAGCCAAGAGGTTCCACAGGGTATTAATTCACCCCTCCACTTT.

Of note for this clonotype: This may arise from a read error, as a much more abundant clone is one base away. This chain connects TRBV4-3 to TRBJ2-1; D ambiguous. Germline V lookup: CDR1 LGHNA, CDR2 YSLEER. The V gene lost 0 bases and the J gene lost 5 bases, with 11 bases spanning the gap. CDR3 length: 15 amino acids. This CDR3 is CASSQDMAAHNEQFF. CDR3 DNA sequence: TGCGCCAGCAGCCAAGATATGGCCGCCCACAATGAGCAGTTCTTC.

This clonotype has ten or more counts. The V and J genes are TRBV14 and TRBJ2-2, with unresolved D. CDR1 is SGHDN and CDR2 is FVKESK in the germline V gene. V lost 0 bases and J lost 6, with 5 bases in between. There are 13 residues in the CDR3. CDR3 nucleotide sequence: TGTGCCAGCAGCCAAGAACCGCCCGGGGAGCTGTTTTTT. It encodes CASSQEPPGELFF.

This clonotype was seen just once. J is TRBJ2-1 and V is TRBV7-2; perhaps TRBD2 as D (5 bases). The CDR3 has 15 residues. The germline V gene encodes CDR1 SGHTA and CDR2 FQGNSA. V dropped 2 bases and J dropped 3 bases, with 11 bases sitting between them. CDR3 DNA sequence: TGTGCCAGCAGCTTAATGCAGGCGGGCTACAATGAGCAGTTCTTC. This codes for CASSLMQAGYNEQFF.

The table lists this clonotype with many counts. The V and J genes are TRBV4-2 and TRBJ2-3, with 14 bases identical to TRBD2. The CDR3 loop spans 16 amino acids. J gave up 4 bases and V 4 bases, and 4 bases lay outside the gene matches. Per germline, CDR1 LGHNA and CDR2 YNFKEQ. The CDR3 spells CASSPATSGGADTQYF. CDR3 coding DNA: TGTGCCAGCAGCCCCGCGACTAGCGGGGGGGCAGATACGCAGTATTTT.

V and J are TRBV19 and TRBJ2-1; D may match TRBD1 or TRBD2 (5 bases each). Germline CDR1 reads LNHDA; CDR2 reads SQIVND (reference sequence). The CDR3 loop spans 13 amino acids. Deletions cut 3 bases from V and 9 bases from J, with 12 bases between. The CDR3 here is CASSMAGSPEQFF. CDR3 nucleotide sequence: TGTGCCAGTAGTATGGCAGGGAGCCCTGAGCAGTTCTTC. Using reference TRBV19 and TRBJ2-1 for the parts outside the CDR3, the full variable domain is DGGITQSPKYLFRKEGQNVTLSCEQNLNHDAMYWYRQDPGQGLRLIYYSQIVNDFQKGDIAEGYSVSREKKESFPLTVTSAQKNPTAFYLCASSMAGSPEQFFGPGTRLTVL.

This clonotype was detected many times. The chain couples TRBV6-6 to TRBJ2-7; tentatively, D is TRBD2 (5 bases). The CDR3 has 13 amino acids. Germline V gives CDR1 MNHNY, CDR2 SVGAGI (reference sequence). The V and J ends lost 6 bases and 4 bases respectively, with 13 bases between them. Here the CDR3 DNA reads TGTGCCAGCAGCACCGACCGGGAATACGAGCAGTACTTC. Translating it yields CASSTDREYEQYF.